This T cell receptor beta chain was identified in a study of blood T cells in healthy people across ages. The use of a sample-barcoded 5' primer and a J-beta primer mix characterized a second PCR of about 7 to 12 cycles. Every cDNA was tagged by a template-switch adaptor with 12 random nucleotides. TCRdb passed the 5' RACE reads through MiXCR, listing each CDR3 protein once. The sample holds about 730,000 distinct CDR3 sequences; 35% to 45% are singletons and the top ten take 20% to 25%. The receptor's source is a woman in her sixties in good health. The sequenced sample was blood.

The DNA of the CDR3 is TGTGCCAGCAGCTTTACAGCTAGCACAGATACGCAGTATTTT. Translated: CASSFTASTDTQYF. The chain carries TRBV11-2 and TRBJ2-3; D not resolved. The CDR3 totals 14 residues. CDR1 is SGHAT and CDR2 is FQNNGV in the germline V gene. Trimming removed 3 bases at V and 0 bases at J, with 7 bases between.